The table lists the clone carrying this TCR beta chain with a few counts. Profiled with immunoSEQ multiplex PCR; TCRdb holds only in-frame clones, not every one. This sample has tens of thousands of clones, with around 94% found just once. This sample is drawn from a study of T cell changes during pregnancy in multiple sclerosis. The CDR3 length is 15 residues. V was pared by 0 bases and J by 1 base, with 9 bases between. Germline CDR1 reads MRHNA; CDR2 reads SNTAGT. V usage is TRBV6-4 and J usage is TRBJ1-1, with a possible D match to TRBD1 (6 bases). The sequence was collected from a female donor with multiple sclerosis, enrolled in a pregnancy study. The material was peripheral blood, obtained in the third trimester of pregnancy. The CDR3 protein is CASSDSPDRNTEAFF. The CDR3 coding sequence is TGTGCCAGCAGTGACTCGCCGGACAGGAACACTGAAGCTTTCTTT.